These T cell receptor beta chains were read from a single sample in a study of CD8+ T cells in alopecia areata. Sequenced by immunoSEQ multiplex PCR; TCRdb stores in-frame clones only, minus some. Altogether under 150,000 clones are present, 56% being singletons, with the ten largest covering approximately 3.6%. Here the sequenced sample was CD4+ T cells sorted from blood, taken at week 24, from a patient treated with tofacitinib. The receptors shown here come from a human donor with alopecia areata. Each CDR3 is given with its conserved first and last residue. The D gene is left open where the match is weak. Part of the rows lack a size; the others show once, few, many or a class for expanded clones.

D: TRBD2; J: TRBJ2-1; size: .; V: TRBV10-3; CDR3: CAINPGLALEQFF; DNA: TGTGCCATCAACCCGGGACTAGCATTAGAGCAGTTCTTC
D: .; J: TRBJ1-4; size: .; V: TRBV27; CDR3: CASSFRVGEKLFF; DNA: TGTGCCAGCAGTTTCCGGGTCGGGGAAAAACTGTTTTTT
D: .; J: TRBJ1-1; size: .; V: TRBV15; CDR3: CATSREGKGTEAFF; DNA: TGTGCCACCAGCAGAGAGGGGAAGGGGACTGAAGCTTTCTTT
D: TRBD2; J: TRBJ2-3; size: .; V: TRBV13; CDR3: CASSSGWGTSGWDTQYF; DNA: TGTGCCAGCAGCTCAGGCTGGGGGACTAGCGGATGGGATACGCAGTATTTT
D: .; J: TRBJ2-5; size: .; V: TRBV15; CDR3: CATSGRGTAAGTQYF; DNA: TGTGCCACCAGCGGACGGGGGACAGCCGCTGGGACCCAGTACTTC
D: .; J: TRBJ1-2; size: .; V: TRBV29-1; CDR3: CSVALTGSYANYGYTF; DNA: TGCAGCGTGGCCTTGACAGGTTCCTACGCTAACTATGGCTACACCTTC
D: TRBD1; J: TRBJ2-2; size: medium-sized; V: TRBV7-2; CDR3: CASSSTGSGELFF; DNA: TGTGCCAGCAGCTCGACAGGGTCCGGGGAGCTGTTTTTT
D: TRBD2; J: TRBJ2-5; size: .; V: TRBV5-1; CDR3: CASRVTSKETQYF; DNA: TGCGCCAGCAGAGTGACTAGCAAAGAGACCCAGTACTTC
D: TRBD1; J: TRBJ1-5; size: .; V: TRBV29-1; CDR3: CSVEPTGGSNQPQHF; DNA: TGCAGCGTTGAACCGACAGGGGGGAGCAATCAGCCCCAGCATTTT
D: TRBD1; J: TRBJ2-7; size: .; V: TRBV5-6; CDR3: CASGKRGPGDEQYF; DNA: TGTGCCAGCGGTAAAAGGGGGCCAGGGGACGAGCAGTACTTC
D: .; J: TRBJ2-1; size: few; V: TRBV30; CDR3: CAWSGLDSRFF; DNA: TGTGCCTGGAGTGGGCTAGATAGTCGGTTCTTC
D: .; J: TRBJ2-1; size: .; V: TRBV18; CDR3: CASSPVGTSYNEQFF; DNA: TGTGCCAGCTCACCAGTGGGGACCTCCTACAATGAGCAGTTCTTC
D: .; J: TRBJ2-1; size: .; V: TRBV15; CDR3: CATNRGGAGWNEQFF; DNA: TGTGCCACCAACCGAGGAGGGGCAGGGTGGAATGAGCAGTTCTTC
D: .; J: TRBJ2-5; size: .; V: TRBV4-2; CDR3: CASSQRGGAGETQYF; DNA: TGTGCCAGCAGCCAGAGAGGGGGGGCCGGAGAGACCCAGTACTTC
D: .; J: TRBJ2-2; size: .; V: TRBV29-1; CDR3: CSVEGQRSARGGELFF; DNA: TGCAGCGTTGAAGGGCAAAGGTCCGCCCGCGGCGGGGAGCTGTTTTTT